This TCR beta chain was identified during a study of human T cells and chemical hapten exposure. Findings and limits, study-wide: Patch test score showed a positive correlation with PT1 expanded TCR counts.

One entry per CDR3 protein results from TCRdb running MiXCR on the RACE reads. Of some 360,000 distinct CDR3 sequences in the sample, roughly 5% are singletons; the top ten hold just over 2.5%. The germline V gene has CDR1 MGHRA and CDR2 YSYEKL. Trimming at V came to 0 bases and at J to 13 bases, leaving 3 bases not matched to a gene. The CDR3 is 13 residues long. This clonotype has just a few counts. Its antigen is unknown. Noted time point: pre-sensitization, week 0. Treatment noted: therapeutic diphenylcyclopropenone sensitization with weekly scalp DPC. Donors, patients with alopecia ranging from 18 to 70 years old and judged suitable for DPC, provided samples.

The TCR was taken from a woman aged 50 to 60 with alopecia areata. Some clones in this sample may be carry-over from other donors' samples. Material: whole blood, obtained in connection with sensitization to the hapten diphenylcyclopropenone (DPC). The J gene is TRBJ1-6, the V gene TRBV4-1; 7 nucleotides line up with TRBD1. The CDR3 DNA sequence: TGCGCCAGCAGCCAAGAATGGGACAGTCCCCTCCACTTT. Translated, it gives CASSQEWDSPLHF.